This T cell receptor beta chain was retrieved from a study of blood T cell repertoires in COVID-19. Study-wide context: Acute and convalescent COVID-19 specimens originated in the United States, Italy and Spain. T cells, B-cell-depleted T cells, or PBMCs supplied cDNA or gDNA.

V lost 6 bases, J lost 7 bases, and 13 bases lay in between. The CDR3 runs 12 residues. Germline V gives CDR1 MNHEY, CDR2 SMNVEV (reference sequence). Per the authors' pipeline: Reference gene primer amplification gave nucleated cell count estimates. Assay: immunoSEQ multiplex PCR; the TCRdb copy retains only in-frame clones and omits some. V, J and clone size derive from that table, while D and trimming were established from the DNA sequence. The sample consists of over 300,000 clones, 83% of them appearing once. The TCR comes from a woman in her 50s with acute or convalescent COVID-19. Sequenced: peripheral blood. The V call is TRBV27, the J call TRBJ2-7; D might be TRBD1 (5 bases). CDR3 sequence (DNA): TGTGCCAGCAGCTACAGTAGGGGTGAGCAGTACTTC. Amino acids: CASSYSRGEQYF.